Listed below are T cell receptor beta chains from one sample, sequenced in a study of cytomegalovirus exposure and HLA in healthy donors. Data came from immunoSEQ multiplex PCR; TCRdb stores just in-frame clones and leaves some out. The repertoire consists of 120,000 to 150,000 clones, with 70% to 80% occurring once and the leading ten covering under 2%. Sequencing input: PBMCs. The receptors derive from a female donor in good health and CMV-seronegative. CDR3s include the opening cysteine and the closing phenylalanine or tryptophan. The D gene is left open where the match is weak. A row's size may be missing; if present it is once, few, many or a size class.

clone_size j_call v_call d_call cdr3_aa cdr3_nt
NA TRBJ1-2 TRBV6-5 TRBD1 CASRQGVLGYGYTF TGTGCCAGCAGACAGGGGGTTCTCGGCTATGGCTACACCTTC
NA TRBJ2-1 TRBV7-3 TRBD2 CASSPGTRWLDEQFF TGTGCCAGCAGTCCCGGGACTAGATGGCTCGATGAGCAGTTCTTC
NA TRBJ2-7 TRBV4-1 TRBD2 CASSQDGLAGVAQYF TGCGCCAGCAGCCAAGATGGACTAGCGGGAGTCGCGCAGTACTTC
NA TRBJ2-1 TRBV9 NA CASSGGIYNEQFF TGTGCCAGCAGCGGAGGGATTTACAATGAGCAGTTCTTC
few TRBJ2-7 TRBV11-2 NA CASSSHTTGTGYEQYF TGTGCCAGCAGCTCCCACACGACAGGGACTGGCTACGAGCAGTACTTC
NA TRBJ1-1 TRBV11-2 NA CASSLAGSGRTEAFF TGTGCCAGCAGCTTAGCTGGGTCAGGTCGAACTGAAGCTTTCTTT
NA TRBJ2-2 TRBV6-5 TRBD1 CASSWTGPTGELFF TGTGCCAGCAGTTGGACAGGGCCCACCGGGGAGCTGTTTTTT
NA TRBJ2-1 TRBV14 TRBD2 CASRRLAGPYNEQFF TGTGCCAGCAGGCGCCTAGCGGGTCCCTACAATGAGCAGTTCTTC
NA TRBJ1-5 TRBV7-4 NA CASNLPLHSGEVQPQHF TGTGCCAGCAACCTACCCCTTCACTCAGGGGAAGTTCAGCCCCAGCATTTT
NA TRBJ2-7 TRBV11-2 TRBD1 CASSLVRTGVAYEQYF TGTGCCAGCAGCTTAGTTCGGACAGGGGTGGCCTACGAGCAGTACTTC
NA TRBJ1-1 TRBV18 NA CASSDDRNTEAFF TGTGCCAGCTCAGACGACAGGAACACTGAAGCTTTCTTT
NA TRBJ1-6 TRBV27 NA CASSGWSGQGHYDNSPLHF TGTGCCAGCAGTGGGTGGTCCGGGCAGGGGCACTATGATAATTCACCCCTCCACTTT
NA TRBJ1-1 TRBV4-2 TRBD1 CASSPAPRTGPGTEAFF TGTGCCAGCAGCCCCGCACCGAGGACAGGTCCAGGGACTGAAGCTTTCTTT
NA TRBJ1-5 TRBV28 NA CASSFGWNQPQHF TGTGCCAGCAGTTTCGGGTGGAATCAGCCCCAGCATTTT
NA TRBJ1-2 TRBV2 NA CASSEYREGDGYTF TGTGCCAGCAGTGAATACAGGGAAGGGGATGGCTACACCTTC
NA TRBJ2-1 TRBV20-1 NA CSARGGEQFF TGCAGTGCTAGAGGCGGTGAGCAGTTCTTC
NA TRBJ2-7 TRBV6-1 NA CASSAGTTTYEQYF TGTGCCAGCAGTGCCGGGACAACTACCTACGAGCAGTACTTC
once TRBJ1-5 TRBV27 TRBD1 CASSQSQGVVGNQPQHF TGTGCCAGCAGTCAGTCACAGGGGGTGGTAGGCAATCAGCCCCAGCATTTT
NA TRBJ1-1 TRBV4-1 NA CASSQDPRAEAFF TGCGCCAGCAGCCAAGATCCGAGGGCTGAAGCTTTCTTT
NA TRBJ2-1 TRBV9 NA CASSSPTSSYNEQFF TGTGCCAGCAGCTCCCCTACGAGCTCCTACAATGAGCAGTTCTTC
NA TRBJ2-7 TRBV7-3 TRBD2 CASSLTRGGAYEQYF TGTGCCAGCAGCTTAACCCGGGGGGGAGCCTACGAGCAGTACTTC
once TRBJ1-1 TRBV4-2 NA CASSQIGREAFF TGTGCCAGCAGCCAGATTGGCCGTGAAGCTTTCTTT
NA TRBJ1-1 TRBV19 NA CASSIRRSRGYTEAFF TGTGCCAGTAGTATAAGACGGAGCCGAGGGTACACTGAAGCTTTCTTT
NA TRBJ2-7 TRBV6-1 NA CASSLEAVSHEQYF TGTGCCAGCAGTCTCGAAGCGGTGTCCCACGAGCAGTACTTC
NA TRBJ2-3 TRBV5-1 TRBD2 CASSHRGSGITTDTQYF TGCGCCAGCAGCCACCGGGGGAGCGGGATTACCACAGATACGCAGTATTTT
NA TRBJ2-7 TRBV7-9 TRBD1 CASSPAGQGEWWQYF TGTGCCAGCAGCCCAGCAGGTCAGGGGGAATGGTGGCAGTACTTC
NA TRBJ1-5 TRBV28 NA CASSLSSPGNQPQHF TGTGCCAGCAGTTTATCCTCTCCGGGCAATCAGCCCCAGCATTTT
once TRBJ1-1 TRBV2 TRBD1 CASSADRGMASCEAFF TGTGCCAGCAGCGCTGACAGGGGCATGGCCTCTTGTGAAGCTTTCTTT
NA TRBJ2-7 TRBV7-9 NA CASSSPGFSYEQYF TGTGCCAGCAGCTCTCCGGGGTTCTCCTACGAGCAGTACTTC
NA TRBJ1-4 TRBV9 TRBD1 CASSGGGTGNEKLFF TGTGCCAGCAGCGGAGGCGGGACAGGGAACGAAAAACTGTTTTTT
NA TRBJ2-7 TRBV13 NA CASSLVNSYEQYF TGTGCCAGCAGCTTAGTTAACAGTTACGAGCAGTACTTC
NA TRBJ1-4 TRBV7-9 TRBD1 CASSRRDRGNEKLFF TGTGCCAGCAGCCGGAGGGACAGGGGAAACGAAAAACTGTTTTTT
once TRBJ2-7 TRBV19 TRBD2 CASSIGPAGAYEQYF TGTGCCAGTAGTATAGGGCCAGCGGGAGCCTACGAGCAGTACTTC
NA TRBJ2-7 TRBV19 NA CASSRGSEQYF TGTGCCAGTAGTCGAGGGAGCGAGCAGTACTTC
NA TRBJ1-5 TRBV12-5 NA CASGLVGGGYYQPQHF TGTGCTAGTGGTTTGGTAGGGGGGGGGTATTATCAGCCCCAGCATTTT
NA TRBJ2-1 TRBV11-2 NA CASSPVQGHYEQFF TGTGCCAGCAGCCCTGTGCAGGGCCACTATGAGCAGTTCTTC
NA TRBJ1-5 TRBV5-6 TRBD1 CASSSRDRGWSNQPQHF TGTGCCAGCAGCTCCCGGGACAGGGGTTGGAGCAATCAGCCCCAGCATTTT
few TRBJ1-2 TRBV6-6 TRBD1 CASIPGTGGRGGTF TGTGCCAGCATCCCCGGGACAGGGGGCCGCGGGGGAACCTTC
once TRBJ2-3 TRBV6-1 TRBD2 CASSWGLAGADTQYF TGTGCCAGCAGTTGGGGACTAGCGGGCGCAGATACGCAGTATTTT
few TRBJ1-2 TRBV18 TRBD1 CASSPNDRGRGSPYTF TGTGCCAGCTCACCAAACGACAGGGGGCGAGGGAGTCCCTACACCTTC
NA TRBJ2-5 TRBV7-9 NA CASSSKQGRETQYF TGTGCCAGCAGCTCAAAACAGGGTAGGGAGACCCAGTACTTC
few TRBJ2-7 TRBV5-1 NA CASSLDREQYF TGCGCCAGCAGCTTGGATCGTGAGCAGTACTTC
NA TRBJ1-4 TRBV7-9 TRBD1 CSSSLDGQGFFF TGTTCCAGCAGCTTAGACGGACAGGGGTTCTTTTTT
NA TRBJ2-4 TRBV20-1 TRBD2 CSAYRLGGEYF TGCAGTGCTTACAGACTTGGGGGGGAGTACTTC
NA TRBJ2-7 TRBV10-1 NA CASSGGLAEYSYEQYF TGCGCCAGCAGTGGAGGATTAGCGGAGTACTCCTACGAGCAGTACTTC
few TRBJ2-1 TRBV6-1 NA CASLMTGNAPEQFF TGTGCCAGCCTCATGACAGGAAATGCCCCTGAGCAGTTCTTC
NA TRBJ1-2 TRBV7-9 NA CASSLVDGGARYGYTF TGTGCCAGCAGCTTAGTTGACGGGGGGGCTCGTTATGGCTACACCTTC
NA TRBJ1-6 TRBV27 TRBD1 CASSIPRQGQNSPLHF TGTGCCAGCAGTATACCAAGACAGGGCCAAAATTCACCCCTCCACTTT
NA TRBJ2-4 TRBV27 NA CASSLREERDIQYF TGTGCCAGCAGTTTAAGAGAAGAGCGGGACATTCAGTACTTC
NA TRBJ2-1 TRBV15 NA CATSRGSLDNEQFF TGTGCCACCAGCAGGGGGAGCCTGGACAATGAGCAGTTCTTC
NA TRBJ1-2 TRBV7-9 NA CASTSPRGGADYGYTF TGTGCCAGCACCTCCCCCCGGGGAGGGGCGGACTATGGCTACACCTTC
NA TRBJ1-2 TRBV5-5 NA CASSFEGPRNYGYTF TGTGCCAGCAGCTTTGAGGGTCCTAGAAACTATGGCTACACCTTC
NA TRBJ2-5 TRBV19 TRBD1 CASSRQGDQETQYF TGTGCCAGTAGTAGACAGGGGGACCAAGAGACCCAGTACTTC